These 5 T cell receptor beta chains were sequenced from one sample in a study of cytomegalovirus exposure and HLA in healthy donors. It was with 60 Vbeta and 13 Jbeta primers that the PCR ran. Sequenced by immunoSEQ multiplex PCR; TCRdb stores in-frame clones only, minus some. The table includes under 200,000 clones, about four fifths detected once. Sequences were obtained from PBMCs. The source of these receptors is a boy aged 5-17 years in good health and CMV-seronegative.

The chain uses TRBV7-8 and TRBJ2-7; possibly TRBD2 for D (6 bases). V was clipped by 1 base and J by 3 bases, with 13 bases between them. The CDR3 length is 15 residues. CDR1 and CDR2 (germline): SGHVS, FQNEAQ. In DNA, the CDR3 is TGTGCCAGCAGCTTAGTTAGGACTAAACGCTACGAGCAGTACTTC. It codes for CASSLVRTKRYEQYF. Full variable domain (rest looked up from reference TRBV7-8 and TRBJ2-7): GAGVSQSPRYKVAKRGQDVALRCDPISGHVSLFWYQQALGQGPEFLTYFQNEAQLDKSGLPSDRFFAERPEGSVSTLKIQRTQQEDSAVYLCASSLVRTKRYEQYFGPGTRLTVT.

The chain combines TRBV5-5 with TRBJ2-1; TRBD1 matches at 7 bases. The CDR3 length is 13 residues. Looked up from germline, CDR1 is SGHKS and CDR2 is YYEKEE (reference sequence). V dropped 4 bases and J dropped 5; count of bases not matched to a gene: 3. CDR3 in DNA: TGTGCCAGCAGCACGGACAGGAACAATGAGCAGTTCTTC. It translates to CASSTDRNNEQFF.

The chain links TRBV10-1 to TRBJ1-5; no definite D call. The CDR3 has 14 amino acids. Germline values: CDR1 WNHNN, CDR2 SYGVQD (reference sequence). V was clipped by 6 bases and J by 0 bases, with 9 bases between them. In nucleotides, the CDR3 is TGCGCCAGCAGGTGGACTTATAGCAATCAGCCCCAGCATTTT. Its protein is CASRWTYSNQPQHF.

As to this clone: At the DNA level, this CDR3 is encoded by other sequences in the same sample as well. V gene TRBV7-9 combines with J gene TRBJ2-7; D gene ambiguous. Germline lookup yields CDR1 SEHNR and CDR2 FQNEAQ (reference sequence). This CDR3 spans 11 amino acids. Trimming left V 4 bases short and J 5 bases short, with 6 bases between. The chain's CDR3 is CASSSVDEQYF. In nucleotides, the CDR3 is TGTGCCAGCAGCTCCGTTGACGAGCAGTACTTC.

J is TRBJ2-1 and V is TRBV6-6; D ambiguous. Trimming cost V 0 bases and J 3 bases, with 6 bases left between them. CDR3 length: 14 amino acids. CDR1 MNHNY and CDR2 SVGAGI come from the germline V gene (reference sequence). The CDR3 is CASSYSTRYNEQFF. In DNA, the CDR3 is TGTGCCAGCAGTTACTCGACTCGCTACAATGAGCAGTTCTTC.